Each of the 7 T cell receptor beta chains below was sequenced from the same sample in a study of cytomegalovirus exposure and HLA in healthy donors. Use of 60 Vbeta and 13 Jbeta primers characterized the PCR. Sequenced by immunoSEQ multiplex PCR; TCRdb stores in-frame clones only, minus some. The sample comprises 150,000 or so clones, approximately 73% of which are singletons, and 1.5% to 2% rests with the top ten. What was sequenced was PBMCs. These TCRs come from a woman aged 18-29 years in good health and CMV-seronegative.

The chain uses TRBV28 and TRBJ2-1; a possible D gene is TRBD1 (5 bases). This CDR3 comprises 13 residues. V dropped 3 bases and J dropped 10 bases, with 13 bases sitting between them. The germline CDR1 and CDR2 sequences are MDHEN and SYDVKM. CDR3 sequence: CASSLAKKGEQFF. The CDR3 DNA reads TGTGCCAGCAGTTTGGCCAAGAAGGGGGAGCAGTTCTTC.

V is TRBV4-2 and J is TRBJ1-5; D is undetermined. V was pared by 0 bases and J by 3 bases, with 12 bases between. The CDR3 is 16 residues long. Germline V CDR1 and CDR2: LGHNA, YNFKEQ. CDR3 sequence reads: CASSQEGGRTNQPQHF. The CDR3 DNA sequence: TGTGCCAGCAGCCAAGAGGGAGGGAGGACCAATCAGCCCCAGCATTTT.

CDR3 in amino acids: CASSYSTGTVNTEAFF. The DNA of the CDR3 is TGTGCCAGCAGTTACTCGACGGGGACAGTGAACACTGAAGCTTTCTTT. The V and J genes are TRBV6-5 and TRBJ1-1; TRBD1 aligns across 7 bases. Germline trimming cut 0 bases from V and 0 bases from J; bases unmatched to any gene: 4. The length of the CDR3 is 16 residues. Germline CDR1 is MNHEY and CDR2 is SVGAGI.

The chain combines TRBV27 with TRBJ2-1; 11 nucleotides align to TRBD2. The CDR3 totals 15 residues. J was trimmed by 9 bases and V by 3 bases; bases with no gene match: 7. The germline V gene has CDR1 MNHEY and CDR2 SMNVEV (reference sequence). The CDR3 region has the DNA TGTGCCAGCAGTTTGGGACTAGCGGTCATGGGTGAGCAGTTCTTC. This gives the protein CASSLGLAVMGEQFF.

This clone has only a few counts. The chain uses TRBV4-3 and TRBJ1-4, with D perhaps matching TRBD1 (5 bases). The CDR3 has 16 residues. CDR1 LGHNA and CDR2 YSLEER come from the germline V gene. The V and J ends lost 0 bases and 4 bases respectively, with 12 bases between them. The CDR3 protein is CASSQDRDWVNEKLFF. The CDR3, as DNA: TGCGCCAGCAGCCAAGATCGGGACTGGGTTAATGAAAAACTGTTTTTT.

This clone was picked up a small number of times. The CDR3 spells CASRATEANYGYTF. CDR3 sequence (DNA): TGCGCCAGCAGAGCGACAGAGGCTAACTATGGCTACACCTTC. The V gene is TRBV5-1, the J gene TRBJ1-2, with D perhaps TRBD1 (5 bases). The V and J ends lost 5 bases and 0 bases respectively, with 11 bases between them. The CDR3 totals 14 residues. Looked up from germline, CDR1 is SGHRS and CDR2 is YFSETQ.

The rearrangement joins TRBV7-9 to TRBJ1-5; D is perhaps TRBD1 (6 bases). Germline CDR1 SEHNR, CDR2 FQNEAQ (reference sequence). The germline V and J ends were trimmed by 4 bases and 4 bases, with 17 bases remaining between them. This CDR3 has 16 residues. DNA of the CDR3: TGTGCCAGCAGCTCGGACAGTCTAGCAAGGAATCAGCCCCAGCATTTT. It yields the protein CASSSDSLARNQPQHF.